This TCR beta chain was identified in a study of T cells in women clearing cervical HPV infection. On this clone itself: What it recognizes is unknown. The CDR3 end falls 3 residues outside the read, so it is completed with the germline J gene.

Study outcomes and limitations: Cases and controls were distinguished at AUC just under 0.85 by richness and V genes. CIN3+ cases had significantly higher TCR richness than controls; evenness did not differ.

Clones were sequenced by immunoSEQ multiplex PCR, and TCRdb holds only the in-frame ones, with some missing. This table holds over 20,000 clones. All participants had a single incident cervical HPV16 infection, and prevalent HPV16 infections were excluded. Germline CDR1 and CDR2: MNHEY and SVGEGT. The CDR3 has 14 residues. V lost 11 bases, J lost 0 bases, and 16 bases lay in between. The chain combines TRBV6-2 or TRBV6-3 with TRBJ1-1; TRBD1 is a possible D gene (5 bases). The clonotype was recovered from a woman aged 18-69 years with a cervical HPV16 infection that either progressed to CIN3+ or cleared (not recorded which). Sequenced material: blood buffy coat. The CDR3 loop is CAVCHRGVNTEAFF. CDR3 DNA (partial): TGTGCCGTCTGCCATCGAGGGGTGAACACTGAA.